A single sample gave rise to the 26 T cell receptor beta chains below, sequenced in a study of technical replicates of blood from a handful of donors (dated by TCRdb to the late 2010s). The method was the immunoSEQ multiplex PCR assay. This immuneACCESS table, as held by TCRdb, lists in-frame sequences with V and J called but not all clones. Of the missing ones, under half trace to an unresolved V gene in checked studies; the others have no known cause. For this sample the table gives about 16,000 clones, of which roughly 86% were detected only once. About 10% of the sample is held by the ten biggest clonotypes. Source material: PBMCs. The receptor source for this set is a human donor in good health.

This CDR3 reads CASSLVGREGRTGELFF. The CDR3 nucleotides are TGTGCCAGCAGCTTAGTAGGGCGGGAGGGCCGGACCGGGGAGCTGTTTTTT. The chain carries TRBV7-8 and TRBJ2-2; the match to TRBD2 covers 9 bases. Germline V lookup: CDR1 SGHVS, CDR2 FQNEAQ. V lost 1 base, J lost 5 bases, and 8 bases stayed unmatched. The CDR3 contains 17 residues.

This clone was observed a single time. V usage is TRBV7-6 and J usage is TRBJ2-2, with 7 bases fitting TRBD1. The CDR3 runs 16 residues. V dropped 1 base and J dropped 1; count of bases not matched to a gene: 3. Germline V CDR1 and CDR2: SGHVS, FNYEAQ. CDR3: CASSLEGAMNTGELFF. The CDR3 DNA reads TGTGCCAGCAGCTTAGAGGGGGCCATGAACACCGGGGAGCTGTTTTTT. Full variable domain (outside the CDR3, taken from reference TRBV7-6 and TRBJ2-2): GAGVSQSPRYKVTKRGQDVALRCDPISGHVSLYWYRQALGQGPEFLTYFNYEAQQDKSGLPNDRFSAERPEGSISTLTIQRTEQRDSAMYRCASSLEGAMNTGELFFGEGSRLTVL.

V and J are TRBV5-1 and TRBJ2-1; D is undetermined. This CDR3 region has 11 residues. With 4 bases removed from V and 9 bases from J, the gap between germline ends came to 8 bases. CDR1 and CDR2 from the germline V gene are SGHRS and YFSETQ. Here the CDR3 DNA reads TGCGCCAGCAGCGAGAGAATTGAGCAGTTCTTC. This sequence encodes CASSERIEQFF.

This clone has only a few counts. V gene TRBV19 combines with J gene TRBJ2-1; a possible D gene is TRBD2 (6 bases). CDR3 size: 13 residues. Germline assignment: CDR1 LNHDA and CDR2 SQIVND (reference sequence). V lost 3 bases and J 9 bases, leaving 12 bases between the germline ends. CDR3 sequence (DNA): TGTGCCAGTAGTATGCGGGATTCAAGTGAGCAGTTCTTC. It encodes CASSMRDSSEQFF.

The chain joins TRBV5-5 to TRBJ1-3; maybe TRBD1 (5 bases). The germline V and J ends were trimmed by 0 bases and 6 bases, with 7 bases remaining between them. The CDR3 runs 13 residues. Germline V CDR1 and CDR2: SGHKS, YYEKEE (reference sequence). The CDR3 here is CASSLEQANTIYF. The CDR3 DNA reads as TGTGCCAGCAGCTTGGAACAGGCAAACACCATATATTTT.

This clone came up a few times. The chain combines TRBV2 with TRBJ2-5, with D tentatively TRBD1 (5 bases). Trimming took 0 bases from V and 2 from J, leaving 7 bases between them. CDR1 is SNHLY and CDR2 is FYNNEI in the germline V gene. There are 14 residues in the CDR3. In nucleotides, the CDR3 is TGTGCCAGCAGTGAAGCGACAGTTCAAGAGACCCAGTACTTC. It is translated as CASSEATVQETQYF.

This clone has just a few counts. This chain connects TRBV27 to TRBJ2-7; 8 bases fit TRBD1. Per germline, CDR1 MNHEY and CDR2 SMNVEV (reference sequence). The CDR3 runs to 14 residues. V was pared by 5 bases and J by 2 bases, with 5 bases of the junction left unmatched. DNA for the CDR3: TGTGCCAGCAGTCCCCGGACAGGGACCTACGAGCAGTACTTC. Amino acid sequence: CASSPRTGTYEQYF.

The chain has TRBV5-6 and TRBJ1-5, with D uncertain. Trimming stripped 1 base from V and 1 base from J, with 15 bases between. This CDR3 contains 17 residues. CDR1 SGHDT and CDR2 YYEEEE come from the germline V gene. CDR3 in amino acids: CASSLFSGPGSNQPQHF. CDR3 nucleotides: TGTGCCAGCAGCTTGTTTTCGGGTCCGGGGAGCAATCAGCCCCAGCATTTT.

The CDR3 DNA reads as TGTGCCAGCAGCTTGATGGGGCAGGATCAGCCCCAGCATTTT. Its translation is CASSLMGQDQPQHF. V gene TRBV7-9 combines with J gene TRBJ1-5, with a tentative D call TRBD1 (5 bases). Germline V gene sequence: CDR1 SEHNR, CDR2 FQNEAQ (reference sequence). The ends were cut back, 3 bases at V and 5 bases at J, with 11 bases in the middle. There are 14 residues in the CDR3.

DNA for the CDR3: TGCGCCAGCAGCTTGGTAGCGGCATCCTACGAGCAGTACTTC. It is translated as CASSLVAASYEQYF. The chain joins TRBV5-1 to TRBJ2-7; D may be TRBD2 (6 bases). Trimming took off 0 bases at V and 1 base at J, with 8 bases between the two ends. This CDR3 comprises 14 residues. Germline V CDR1 and CDR2: SGHRS, YFSETQ.

This chain joins TRBV6-5 and TRBJ2-7, with 8 positions matching TRBD2. The CDR3 runs to 15 residues. CDR1 MNHEY and CDR2 SVGAGI come from the germline V gene. Trimming removed 0 bases from V and 5 bases from J; junction bases left unmatched: 6. CDR3 amino acids: CASSYSAGREDEQYF. CDR3 nucleotides: TGTGCCAGCAGTTACTCGGCGGGGCGGGAGGACGAGCAGTACTTC.

This chain uses TRBV27 with TRBJ2-7; 11 nucleotides agree with TRBD1. Trimming cost V 5 bases and J 4 bases; bases outside gene matches: 7. CDR1 is MNHEY, CDR2 SMNVEV, per germline (reference sequence). The CDR3 spans 15 residues. The CDR3 DNA sequence: TGTGCCAGCAGTCGGGGGGGGGACAGGGGGTACGAGCAGTACTTC. Protein product: CASSRGGDRGYEQYF.

The genes are TRBV5-6 and TRBJ2-3; D unclear. The V end lost 0 bases, the J end lost 5 bases, and 10 bases lay between the germline ends. CDR3 size: 14 residues. Germline CDR1 reads SGHDT; CDR2 reads YYEEEE. This CDR3 reads CASSLEPRGDTQYF. The CDR3 region has the DNA TGTGCCAGCAGCTTGGAGCCCCGTGGAGATACGCAGTATTTT.

V gene TRBV5-5 combines with J gene TRBJ1-2; D ambiguous. The CDR3 length is 13 residues. Trimming removed 0 bases from V and 7 bases from J, with 10 bases in between. CDR1 and CDR2 from the germline V gene are SGHKS and YYEKEE (reference sequence). The CDR3 loop is CASSLGGLRGYTF. The DNA of the CDR3 is TGTGCCAGCAGCTTGGGCGGACTCCGTGGCTACACCTTC.

The chain combines TRBV27 with TRBJ2-1; 11 bases map to TRBD1. Germline V lookup: CDR1 MNHEY, CDR2 SMNVEV (reference sequence). This CDR3 is 13 amino acids long. J gave up 9 bases and V 6 bases, and 4 bases lay outside the gene matches. The CDR3 reads CASSSGTGGEQFF. Here the CDR3 DNA reads TGTGCCAGCAGCTCCGGGACAGGGGGTGAGCAGTTCTTC.

The chain couples TRBV5-1 to TRBJ2-7, with TRBD1 matching 8 bases. This CDR3 is 15 amino acids long. The germline CDR1 and CDR2 sequences are SGHRS and YFSETQ. Losses at the gene ends were 2 bases for V and 2 bases for J; bases not matched to a gene: 6. The CDR3, as DNA: TGCGCCAGCAGCTTCGGGACAGGTAATACCTACGAGCAGTACTTC. Amino acids: CASSFGTGNTYEQYF.

The chain has TRBV5-4 and TRBJ2-5, with TRBD1 as a possible D gene (6 bases). The CDR3 length is 14 residues. The V end was cut by 0 bases, the J end by 7 bases, with 13 bases between. Germline V CDR1 and CDR2: SGHNT, YYREEE (reference sequence). CDR3 sequence (DNA): TGTGCCAGCAGCTTGGCCACAGGGCCGTGGACCCAGTACTTC. It is translated as CASSLATGPWTQYF. Variable domain in full (rest from reference TRBV5-4 and TRBJ2-5): ETGVTQSPTHLIKTRGQQVTLRCSSQSGHNTVSWYQQALGQGPQFIFQYYREEENGRGNFPPRFSGLQFPNYSSELNVNALELDDSALYLCASSLATGPWTQYFGPGTRLLVL.

The chain joins TRBV5-8 to TRBJ2-3; 10 positions match TRBD2. The V and J ends lost 0 bases and 2 bases, in that order; junction bases with no gene match: 6. There are 17 residues in the CDR3. Germline loops: CDR1 SGHTS, CDR2 YDEGEE. The CDR3 here is CASSLARLAGATDTQYF. CDR3 nucleotides: TGTGCCAGCAGCTTGGCCCGGCTAGCGGGAGCCACAGATACGCAGTATTTT.

CDR3 in amino acids: CANEYLSSYNEQFF. CDR3 DNA sequence: TGTGCCAACGAATACCTGAGCTCCTACAATGAGCAGTTCTTC. V and J are TRBV7-8 and TRBJ2-1; no definite D call. The CDR3 contains 14 residues. Trimming pared 10 bases from V and 0 bases from J, leaving 13 bases between. CDR1 and CDR2 (germline): SGHVS, FQNEAQ.

Only one count was recorded for this clone. The V call is TRBV7-2, the J call TRBJ1-5; D is unclear. V lost 3 bases, J lost 5 bases, and 11 bases lay in between. Germline-derived CDR1 and CDR2 are SGHTA and FQGNSA. There are 14 residues in the CDR3. Here the CDR3 reads CASSLRNNDQPQHF. The CDR3 DNA reads as TGTGCCAGCAGCTTGCGGAATAACGATCAGCCCCAGCATTTT.

J is TRBJ2-1 and V is TRBV6-5; TRBD2 aligns across 10 bases. The CDR3 has 15 amino acids. The V gene's germline CDR1 is MNHEY and CDR2 SVGAGI. The J segment lost 8 bases and the V segment lost 6 bases, leaving 10 bases of the junction unmatched. CDR3 nucleotides: TGTGCCAGCAGATTAGCGGGAGGCCCCTTTGATGAGCAGTTCTTC. Its translation: CASRLAGGPFDEQFF.

This sequence joins TRBV18 and TRBJ2-3, with a possible D match to TRBD2 (5 bases). CDR1 and CDR2 from the germline V gene are KGHSH and LQKENI. This CDR3 comprises 13 residues. Trimming cost V 3 bases and J 4 bases, with 8 bases left between them. CDR3 sequence (DNA): TGTGCCAGCTCACCCTGGGGAGCAGATACGCAGTATTTT. This gives the protein CASSPWGADTQYF.

V and J are TRBV5-1 and TRBJ2-4; D gene unclear. The germline V and J ends were trimmed by 2 bases and 8 bases, with 14 bases remaining between them. CDR3 length: 14 amino acids. Looked up from germline, CDR1 is SGHRS and CDR2 is YFSETQ. CDR3 sequence reads: CASSFYDTKDIQYF. The CDR3 DNA reads as TGCGCCAGCAGCTTTTATGACACAAAGGACATTCAGTACTTC.

The chain is built from TRBV6-6 and TRBJ2-7, with D uncertain. The CDR3 has 15 residues. CDR1 and CDR2 (germline): MNHNY, SVGAGI (reference sequence). V dropped 2 bases and J dropped 6 bases, with 17 bases sitting between them. This chain's CDR3 is CASSYNTPLMSEQYF. CDR3 bases: TGTGCCAGCAGTTACAATACCCCCTTAATGAGCGAGCAGTACTTC.

This clone was counted between two and nine times. J is TRBJ1-1 and V is TRBV11-2; TRBD1 might be the D (5 bases). This CDR3 is 14 amino acids long. Germline-derived CDR1 and CDR2 are SGHAT and FQNNGV. V was pared by 2 bases and J by 5 bases, with 12 bases between. The CDR3 reads CASSLRRGGTEAFF. The DNA of the CDR3 is TGTGCCAGCAGCTTAAGAAGGGGAGGAACTGAAGCTTTCTTT. Filled out from reference TRBV11-2 and TRBJ1-1, the complete variable domain reads EAGVAQSPRYKIIEKRQSVAFWCNPISGHATLYWYQQILGQGPKLLIQFQNNGVVDDSQLPKDRFSAERLKGVDSTLKIQPAKLEDSAVYLCASSLRRGGTEAFFGQGTRLTVV.

The chain couples TRBV16 to TRBJ2-1, with 8 bases aligning to TRBD1. From germline, CDR1 is KGHSY and CDR2 FQNENV. The J segment lost 9 bases and the V segment lost 1 base, leaving 5 bases of the junction unmatched. This CDR3 has 14 residues. CDR3 bases: TGTGCCAGCAGCCAATGGACAGGGTTAGGTGAGCAGTTCTTC. Protein: CASSQWTGLGEQFF.